This T cell receptor beta chain was retrieved from a study of preoperative IRX-2 immunotherapy in early breast cancer. This clone came up a few times. The treatment denotes: preoperative locoregional IRX-2 cytokine immunotherapy. Patients received preoperative, locoregional IRX-2 cytokine immunotherapy in a phase Ib study. Sequencing used immunoSEQ multiplex PCR; TCRdb keeps in-frame clones, though not all of them. This sample has 20,000 to 30,000 clones, with 75% to 80% found just once. The CDR3 is 14 amino acids. From germline, CDR1 is MNHGY and CDR2 SAAAGT. After removal of 4 bases from V and 9 bases from J, the junction contained 9 bases not matched to a gene.

The source was lymph node tissue, collected before IRX-2 immunotherapy. This TCR was recovered from a human donor with breast cancer. V usage is TRBV6-8 and J usage is TRBJ1-5, with TRBD1 identical over 7 bases. CDR3 DNA: TGTGCCAGCAGTTCCCGGGACAGAATCCGGCCCCAGCATTTT. It is translated as CASSSRDRIRPQHF.